The 8 T cell receptor beta chains listed next were all sequenced from one sample in a study of cytomegalovirus exposure and HLA in healthy donors. Primers for the PCR totalled 60 Vbeta and 13 Jbeta. This table comes from immunoSEQ multiplex PCR, and its TCRdb copy is limited to in-frame clones, with some not included. Of 98,000 or so clones detected, more than 60% appear once; the ten largest clones hold roughly 8%. Sequenced material: PBMCs. Every receptor here comes from a human donor in good health.

This sequence joins TRBV5-4 and TRBJ2-3; 11 bases fit TRBD2. V shed 5 bases, J shed 3 bases, and the junction held 8 bases outside the gene matches. CDR1 and CDR2 from the germline V gene are SGHNT and YYREEE (reference sequence). The CDR3 runs to 16 residues. The CDR3 nucleotides are TGTGCCAGCAGGCGTACTAGCGGGAGAAGGACAGATACGCAGTATTTT. As protein: CASRRTSGRRTDTQYF.

V usage is TRBV7-2 and J usage is TRBJ1-5; 10 nucleotides line up with TRBD1. V trimming: 5 bases; J trimming: 4 bases; junction bases outside the gene matches: 11. CDR1 is SGHTA, CDR2 FQGNSA, per germline. The CDR3 runs to 17 residues. CDR3 nucleotides: TGTGCCAGCAGCCACGACAGGGGGCCCTCCATGAATCAGCCCCAGCATTTT. It specifies CASSHDRGPSMNQPQHF.

This clone was recorded at least ten times. The chain employs TRBV19 and TRBJ1-1, with 8 bases that match TRBD1. J was trimmed by 1 base and V by 9 bases; bases with no gene match: 7. Germline CDR1 LNHDA, CDR2 SQIVND (reference sequence). CDR3 size: 14 residues. Here the CDR3 DNA reads TGTGCCAGCCTTGACAGGGGATCGAACACTGAAGCTTTCTTT. Translating it yields CASLDRGSNTEAFF.

This clone was counted between two and nine times. This chain connects TRBV7-6 to TRBJ1-4; D is unclear. With 0 bases removed from V and 7 bases from J, the gap between germline ends came to 12 bases. This CDR3 has 15 residues. Germline V CDR1 and CDR2: SGHVS, FNYEAQ. CDR3 nucleotide sequence: TGTGCCAGCAGCTTAGCGGGCGGGAGTGGTGAAAAACTGTTTTTT. This codes for CASSLAGGSGEKLFF.

The chain joins TRBV7-8 to TRBJ1-2; 8 bases fit TRBD1. V trimming: 5 bases; J trimming: 4 bases; junction bases outside the gene matches: 6. The germline gives CDR1 SGHVS, CDR2 FQNEAQ. The CDR3 contains 14 residues. The CDR3 sequence is CASSPIGTGYGYTF. The CDR3 region has the DNA TGTGCCAGCAGCCCTATCGGGACAGGCTATGGCTACACCTTC.

This chain links TRBV11-2 with TRBJ2-1; TRBD1 matches 7 bases. This CDR3 is built from 12 residues. Looked up from germline, CDR1 is SGHAT and CDR2 is FQNNGV. After removal of 11 bases from V and 0 bases from J, the junction contained 1 base not matched to a gene. CDR3 bases: TGTGCCTCAGGGGGCTCCTACAATGAGCAGTTCTTC. Its protein is CASGGSYNEQFF.

V and J are TRBV30 and TRBJ2-2; D not resolved. The CDR3 length is 11 residues. The V end lost 2 bases, the J end lost 5 bases, and 3 bases lay between the germline ends. Germline V gives CDR1 GTSNPN, CDR2 SVGIG (reference sequence). The CDR3 region has the DNA TGTGCCTGGAGTCAAACCGGGGAGCTGTTTTTT. Translating it yields CAWSQTGELFF.

Note on this clone: In the same sample, other DNA sequences code for this CDR3. The V and J genes are TRBV29-1 and TRBJ1-2; D not resolved. CDR1 is SQVTM, CDR2 ANQGSEA, per germline. Trimming took off 4 bases at V and 2 bases at J, with 14 bases between the two ends. This CDR3 has 14 residues. Here the CDR3 reads CSVGAGGPNYGYTF. CDR3 bases: TGCAGCGTTGGGGCAGGAGGCCCCAACTATGGCTACACCTTC.